Here is one T cell receptor (beta chain) with its context. This record comes from a study of cytomegalovirus exposure and HLA in healthy donors. It was with 60 Vbeta and 13 Jbeta primers that the PCR ran. Sequenced by immunoSEQ multiplex PCR; TCRdb stores in-frame clones only, minus some. The sample consists of fewer than 350,000 clones, approximately 90% of them appearing once. V gave up 5 bases and J gave up 7 bases, with 8 bases separating them. CDR1 is MNHNS and CDR2 is SASEGT in the germline V gene. The length of the CDR3 is 11 residues. The chain has TRBV6-1 and TRBJ1-1, with a weak D call TRBD1 (6 bases). Sequencing was performed on PBMCs. The sequence derives from a young woman in good health and CMV-seronegative. This chain's CDR3 is CASSQGYEAFF. DNA for the CDR3: TGTGCCAGCAGTCAGGGGTATGAAGCTTTCTTT.